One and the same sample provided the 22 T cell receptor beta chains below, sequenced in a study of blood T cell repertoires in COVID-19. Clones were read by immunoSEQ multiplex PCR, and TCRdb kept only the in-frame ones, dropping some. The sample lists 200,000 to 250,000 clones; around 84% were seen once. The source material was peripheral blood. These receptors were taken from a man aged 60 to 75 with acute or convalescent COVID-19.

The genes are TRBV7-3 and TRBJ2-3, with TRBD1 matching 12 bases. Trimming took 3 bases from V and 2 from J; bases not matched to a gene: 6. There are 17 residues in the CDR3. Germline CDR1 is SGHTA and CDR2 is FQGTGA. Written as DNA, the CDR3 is TGTGCCAGCAGCTTGGCCGGGACAGGGGGCCCCACAGATACGCAGTATTTT. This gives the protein CASSLAGTGGPTDTQYF.

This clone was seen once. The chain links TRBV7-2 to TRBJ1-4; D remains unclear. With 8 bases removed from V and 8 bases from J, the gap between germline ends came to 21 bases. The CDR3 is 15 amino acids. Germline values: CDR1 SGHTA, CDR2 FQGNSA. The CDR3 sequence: CASGTTRLGGEKLFF. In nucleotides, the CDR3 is TGTGCCAGCGGCACGACCCGATTAGGAGGGGAAAAACTGTTTTTT.

The CDR3 here is CASSYSTGGLYEQYF. The DNA of the CDR3 is TGTGCCAGCAGTTACTCGACAGGCGGGCTCTACGAGCAGTACTTC. V usage is TRBV6-2 or TRBV6-3 and J usage is TRBJ2-7; TRBD1 is a possible D gene (6 bases). Germline CDR1 MNHEY, CDR2 SVGEGT. V lost 0 bases to trimming and J lost 3 bases, with 12 bases between them. This CDR3 comprises 15 residues.

CDR3 bases: TGTGCCAGCTACGACAGAGGACAGGGGGATAACTATGGCTACACCTTC. Protein sequence: CASYDRGQGDNYGYTF. The chain combines TRBV6-6 with TRBJ1-2; 10 bases fit TRBD1. Germline assignment: CDR1 MNHNY and CDR2 SVGAGI (reference sequence). Trimming at V came to 8 bases and at J to 1 base, leaving 10 bases not matched to a gene. The CDR3 spans 16 residues.

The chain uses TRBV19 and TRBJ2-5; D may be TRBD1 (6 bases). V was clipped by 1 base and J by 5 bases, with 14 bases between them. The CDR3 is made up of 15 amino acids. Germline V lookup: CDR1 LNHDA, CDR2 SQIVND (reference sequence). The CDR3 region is CASSIGTQGWETQYF. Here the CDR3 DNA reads TGTGCCAGTAGTATAGGGACACAGGGATGGGAGACCCAGTACTTC.

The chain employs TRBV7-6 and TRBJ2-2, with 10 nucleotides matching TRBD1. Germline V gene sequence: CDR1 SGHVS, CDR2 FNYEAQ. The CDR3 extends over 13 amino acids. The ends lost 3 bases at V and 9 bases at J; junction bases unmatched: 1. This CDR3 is CASSLTGGRELFF. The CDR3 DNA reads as TGTGCCAGCAGCTTGACAGGGGGCAGGGAGCTGTTTTTT.

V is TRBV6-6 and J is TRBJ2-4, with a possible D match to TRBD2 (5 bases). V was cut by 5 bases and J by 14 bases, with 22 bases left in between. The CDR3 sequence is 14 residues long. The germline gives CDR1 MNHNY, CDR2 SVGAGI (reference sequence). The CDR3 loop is CASSPPPAATGKYF. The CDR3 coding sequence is TGTGCCAGCAGTCCCCCCCCGGCAGCGACGGGGAAGTACTTC.

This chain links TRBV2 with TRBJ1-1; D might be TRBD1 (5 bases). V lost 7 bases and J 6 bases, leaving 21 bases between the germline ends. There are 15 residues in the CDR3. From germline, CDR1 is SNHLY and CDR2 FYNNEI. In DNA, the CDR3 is TGTGCCAGCATCCCCTATGGGGGGGTTGCCCCTGAAGCTTTCTTT. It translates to CASIPYGGVAPEAFF.

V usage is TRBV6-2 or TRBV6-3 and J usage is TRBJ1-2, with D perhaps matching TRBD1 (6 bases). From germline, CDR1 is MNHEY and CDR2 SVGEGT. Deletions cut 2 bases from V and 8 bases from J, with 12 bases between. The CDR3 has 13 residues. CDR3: CASSYPQGRGYTF. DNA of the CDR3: TGTGCCAGCAGTTACCCACAGGGAAGAGGCTACACCTTC.

The CDR3 is CASSQGTGQFF. The CDR3 DNA reads as TGTGCCAGCAGCCAAGGGACAGGCCAGTTCTTC. The chain recombines TRBV3-1 (or the pseudogene TRBV3-2) with TRBJ2-1; 7 nucleotides agree with TRBD1. CDR1 and CDR2 from the germline V gene are LGHDT and YNNKEL (reference sequence). The ends lost 1 base at V and 13 bases at J; junction bases unmatched: 1. CDR3 size: 11 residues.

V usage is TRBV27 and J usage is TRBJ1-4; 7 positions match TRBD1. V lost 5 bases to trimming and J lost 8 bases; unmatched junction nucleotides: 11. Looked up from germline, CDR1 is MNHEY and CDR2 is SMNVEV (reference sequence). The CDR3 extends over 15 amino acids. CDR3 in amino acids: CASSRAGGPNEKLFF. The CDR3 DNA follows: TGTGCCAGCAGTAGGGCAGGGGGTCCGAACGAAAAACTGTTTTTT.

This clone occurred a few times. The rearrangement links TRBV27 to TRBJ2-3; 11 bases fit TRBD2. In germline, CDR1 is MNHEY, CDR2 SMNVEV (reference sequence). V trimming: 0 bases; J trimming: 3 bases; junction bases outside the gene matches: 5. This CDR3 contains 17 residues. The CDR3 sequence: CASSLSWLAGGTDTQYF. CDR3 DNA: TGTGCCAGCAGTTTATCGTGGCTAGCGGGGGGAACAGATACGCAGTATTTT.

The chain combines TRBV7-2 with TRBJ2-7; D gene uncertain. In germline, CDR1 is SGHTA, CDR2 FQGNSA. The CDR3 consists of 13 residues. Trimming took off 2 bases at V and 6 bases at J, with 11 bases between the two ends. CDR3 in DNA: TGTGCCAGCAGCTTAAATTCCCTCTCCGAGCAGTACTTC. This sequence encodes CASSLNSLSEQYF.

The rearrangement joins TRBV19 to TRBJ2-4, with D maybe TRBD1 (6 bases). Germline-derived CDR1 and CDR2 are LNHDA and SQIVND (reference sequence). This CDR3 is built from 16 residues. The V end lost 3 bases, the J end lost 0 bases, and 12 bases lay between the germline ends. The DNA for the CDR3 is TGTGCCAGTAGTATTTCCACAGGGAGAGCCAAAAACATTCAGTACTTC. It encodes CASSISTGRAKNIQYF.

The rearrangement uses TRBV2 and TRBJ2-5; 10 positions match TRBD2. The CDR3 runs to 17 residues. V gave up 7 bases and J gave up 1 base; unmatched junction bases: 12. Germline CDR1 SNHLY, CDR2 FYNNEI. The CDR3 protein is CASKMASGGPFQETQYF. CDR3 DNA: TGTGCCAGCAAGATGGCTAGCGGGGGCCCCTTCCAAGAGACCCAGTACTTC.

The CDR3 DNA sequence: TGTGCCAGCAGTTACACGCGACTAGCGGGGGGGTGGACAGATACGCAGTATTTT. Its translation is CASSYTRLAGGWTDTQYF. This rearrangement joins TRBV6-2 or TRBV6-3 to TRBJ2-3; TRBD2 agrees at 14 bases. The CDR3 length is 18 residues. From germline, CDR1 is MNHEY and CDR2 SVGEGT. V trimming: 2 bases; J trimming: 3 bases; junction bases outside the gene matches: 7.

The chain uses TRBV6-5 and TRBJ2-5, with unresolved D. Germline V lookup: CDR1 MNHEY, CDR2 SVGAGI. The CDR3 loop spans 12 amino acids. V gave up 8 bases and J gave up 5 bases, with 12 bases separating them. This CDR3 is CASGEVRETQYF. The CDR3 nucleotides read TGTGCCAGCGGAGAGGTGAGGGAGACCCAGTACTTC.

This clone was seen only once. This chain's CDR3 is CASRRTYEQYF. The CDR3 region has the DNA TGTGCCAGCAGGAGAACCTACGAGCAGTACTTC. This rearrangement joins TRBV27 to TRBJ2-7, with D hard to call. In germline, CDR1 is MNHEY, CDR2 SMNVEV (reference sequence). V lost 6 bases and J lost 2, with 5 bases in between. The CDR3 is 11 residues long.

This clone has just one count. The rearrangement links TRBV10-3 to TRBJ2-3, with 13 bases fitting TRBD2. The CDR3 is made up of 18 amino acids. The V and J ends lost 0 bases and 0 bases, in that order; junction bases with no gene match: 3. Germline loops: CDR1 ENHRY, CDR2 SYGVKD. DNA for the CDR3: TGTGCCATCAGTGAGTCGTTGGGACTAGCGGGGAGCACAGATACGCAGTATTTT. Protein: CAISESLGLAGSTDTQYF.

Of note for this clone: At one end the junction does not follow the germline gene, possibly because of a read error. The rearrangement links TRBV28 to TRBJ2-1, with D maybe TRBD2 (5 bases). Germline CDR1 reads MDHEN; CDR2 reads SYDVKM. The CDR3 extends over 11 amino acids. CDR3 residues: CASGWVDLPVF. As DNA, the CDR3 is TGTGCCAGCGGGTGGGTGGACTTGCCGGTCTTC. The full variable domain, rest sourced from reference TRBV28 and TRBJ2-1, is DVKVTQSSRYLVKRTGEKVFLECVQDMDHENMFWYRQDPGLGLRLIYFSYDVKMKEKGDIPEGYSVSREKKERFSLILESASTNQTSMYLCASGWVDLPVFGPGTRLTVL.

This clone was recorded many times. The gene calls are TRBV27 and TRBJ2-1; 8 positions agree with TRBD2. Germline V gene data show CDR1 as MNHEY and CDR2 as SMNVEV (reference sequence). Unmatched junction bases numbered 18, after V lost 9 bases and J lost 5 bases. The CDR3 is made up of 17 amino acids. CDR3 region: CASSWSVSGGLNNEQFF. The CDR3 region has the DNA TGTGCCAGTTCATGGAGCGTCAGCGGGGGTTTGAACAATGAGCAGTTCTTC.

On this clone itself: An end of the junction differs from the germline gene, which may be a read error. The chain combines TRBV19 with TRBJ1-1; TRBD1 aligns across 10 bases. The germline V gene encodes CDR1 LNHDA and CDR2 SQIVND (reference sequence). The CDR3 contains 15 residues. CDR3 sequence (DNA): TGTGCCAGTAGTACCCCGGGACAGGGGAACCCTGAAGCTTTCTTT. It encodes CASSTPGQGNPEAFF.